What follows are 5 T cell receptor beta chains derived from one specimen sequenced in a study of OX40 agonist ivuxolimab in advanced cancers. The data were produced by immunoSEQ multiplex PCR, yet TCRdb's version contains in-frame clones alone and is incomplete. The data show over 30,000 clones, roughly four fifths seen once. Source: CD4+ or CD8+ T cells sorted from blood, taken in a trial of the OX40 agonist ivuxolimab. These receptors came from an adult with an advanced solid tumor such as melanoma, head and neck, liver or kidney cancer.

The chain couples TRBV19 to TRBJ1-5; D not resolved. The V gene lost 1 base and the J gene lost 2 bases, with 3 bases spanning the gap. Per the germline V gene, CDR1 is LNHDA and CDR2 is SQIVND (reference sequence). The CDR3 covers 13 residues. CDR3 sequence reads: CASSIARNQPQHF. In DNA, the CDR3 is TGTGCCAGTAGTATAGCTCGCAATCAGCCCCAGCATTTT.

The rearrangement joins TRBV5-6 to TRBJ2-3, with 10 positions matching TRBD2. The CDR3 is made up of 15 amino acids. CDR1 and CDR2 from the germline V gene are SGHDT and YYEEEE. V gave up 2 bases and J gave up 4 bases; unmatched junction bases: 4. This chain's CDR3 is CASSLTSGNSDTQYF. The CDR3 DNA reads TGTGCCAGCAGCTTAACTAGCGGGAACTCAGATACGCAGTATTTT.

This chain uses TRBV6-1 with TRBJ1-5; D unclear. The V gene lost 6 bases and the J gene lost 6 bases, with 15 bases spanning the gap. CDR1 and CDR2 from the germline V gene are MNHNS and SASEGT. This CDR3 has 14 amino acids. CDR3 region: CASREMTPSQPQHF. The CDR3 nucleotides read TGTGCCAGCAGAGAAATGACACCTTCTCAGCCCCAGCATTTT.

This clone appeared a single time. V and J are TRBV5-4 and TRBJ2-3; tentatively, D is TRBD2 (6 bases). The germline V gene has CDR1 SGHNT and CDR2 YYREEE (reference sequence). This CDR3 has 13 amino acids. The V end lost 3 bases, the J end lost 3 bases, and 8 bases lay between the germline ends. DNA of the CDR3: TGTGCCAGCAGCTGGGACTTTACAGATACGCAGTATTTT. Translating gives CASSWDFTDTQYF.

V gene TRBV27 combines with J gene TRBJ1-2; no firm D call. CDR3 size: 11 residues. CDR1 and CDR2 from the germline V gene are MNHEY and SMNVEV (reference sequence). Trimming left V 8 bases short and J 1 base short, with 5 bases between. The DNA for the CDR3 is TGTGCCAGCGGAGTTAACTATGGCTACACCTTC. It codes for CASGVNYGYTF.